Listed here are 12 T cell receptor beta chains from one sample, sequenced in a study of T cells after yellow fever vaccination. TCRdb recomputed calls from the 5' RACE reads with MiXCR, one row per CDR3 protein. The sample holds roughly 310,000 distinct CDR3 sequences, more than 3% seen once. The starting material was PBMCs, obtained on the day of the yellow fever booster vaccination. The receptors were gathered from a man aged 18 to 30 who received the YFV17D yellow fever vaccine.

This clonotype came up many times. V is TRBV14 and J is TRBJ2-3; D not resolved. V shed 0 bases and J shed 6 bases, with 16 bases lying between them. Per germline, CDR1 SGHDN and CDR2 FVKESK. This CDR3 spans 16 amino acids. The CDR3 is CASSQDPHPAGDTQYF. CDR3 DNA sequence: TGTGCCAGCAGCCAAGATCCTCATCCGGCTGGGGATACGCAGTATTTT.

This clonotype has a handful of counts. The chain has TRBV27 and TRBJ2-1, with TRBD2 identical over 8 bases. The germline gives CDR1 MNHEY, CDR2 SMNVEV (reference sequence). CDR3 length: 20 residues. Germline trimming cut 5 bases from V and 0 bases from J; bases unmatched to any gene: 18. The CDR3 sequence: CASSPRGGRHFPYSYNEQFF. For the CDR3, the DNA is TGTGCCAGCAGTCCCCGGGGGGGGAGGCACTTCCCATACTCCTACAATGAGCAGTTCTTC.

The chain carries TRBV9 and TRBJ2-5; TRBD1 is a possible D gene (5 bases). V was trimmed by 4 bases and J by 3 bases, leaving 19 bases between them. Per the germline V gene, CDR1 is SGDLS and CDR2 is YYNGEE. The CDR3 is 16 residues long. CDR3 region: CASSSMGRAYEETQYF. The CDR3 DNA is TGTGCCAGCAGCTCTATGGGCAGGGCTTATGAAGAGACCCAGTACTTC.

This clonotype was recorded at least ten times. This sequence joins TRBV29-1 and TRBJ2-3; 9 positions agree with TRBD2. The CDR3 is made up of 16 amino acids. Trimming cost V 6 bases and J 0 bases; bases outside gene matches: 10. CDR1 is SQVTM, CDR2 ANQGSEA, per germline. DNA for the CDR3: TGCAGCGTCAAAGGGGTGCGGGGGGGCAGCACAGATACGCAGTATTTT. Protein product: CSVKGVRGGSTDTQYF.

The V call is TRBV6-1, the J call TRBJ2-3, with a possible D match to TRBD2 (7 bases). The CDR3 runs 14 residues. CDR1 and CDR2 from the germline V gene are MNHNS and SASEGT. V was shortened by 5 bases and J by 6 bases, with 15 bases between the two germline ends. CDR3 nucleotide sequence: TGTGCCAGCAGTTCCCGGGGGGCCGCGGATACGCAGTATTTT. Protein sequence: CASSSRGAADTQYF.

The chain's CDR3 is CASTKGGFSSYNEQFF. The CDR3 nucleotides read TGTGCCAGCACCAAGGGGGGCTTTAGCTCCTACAATGAGCAGTTCTTC. This chain links TRBV6-5 with TRBJ2-1; either TRBD1 or TRBD2 may supply D (6 bases each). The CDR3 loop spans 16 amino acids. Trimming shortened V by 7 bases and J by 0 bases, and 16 bases separated the two germline ends. Germline-derived CDR1 and CDR2 are MNHEY and SVGAGI.

V usage is TRBV11-2 and J usage is TRBJ2-2, with 7 nucleotides matching TRBD1. Losses at the gene ends were 1 base for V and 5 bases for J; bases not matched to a gene: 4. Germline V gives CDR1 SGHAT, CDR2 FQNNGV. The CDR3 covers 15 residues. Written as DNA, the CDR3 is TGTGCCAGCAGCTTAGTACAGGGGAAGACCGGGGAGCTGTTTTTT. Translation gives CASSLVQGKTGELFF.

This chain links TRBV5-6 with TRBJ2-1; D is ambiguous. CDR1 is SGHDT, CDR2 YYEEEE, per germline. V was cut by 4 bases and J by 8 bases, with 7 bases left in between. The CDR3 is made up of 11 amino acids. CDR3 amino acids: CASSKFDEQFF. The CDR3 DNA is TGTGCCAGCAGCAAGTTCGATGAGCAGTTCTTC.

There are many counts of this clonotype. J is TRBJ2-2 and V is TRBV7-2; D gene ambiguous. Germline assignment: CDR1 SGHTA and CDR2 FQGNSA. This CDR3 is built from 14 residues. Trimming left V 3 bases short and J 2 bases short, with 7 bases between. DNA for the CDR3: TGTGCCAGCAGCTTTACATTAAACACCGGGGAGCTGTTTTTT. Amino acids: CASSFTLNTGELFF.

The sample holds a few counts of this clonotype. J is TRBJ2-1 and V is TRBV28; a possible D gene is TRBD2 (6 bases). CDR3 length equals 14 residues. Germline CDR1 is MDHEN and CDR2 is SYDVKM. V was clipped by 3 bases and J by 7 bases, with 13 bases between them. DNA for the CDR3: TGTGCCAGCAGTTTTCTACTAGCCACGAATGAGCAGTTCTTC. Translating gives CASSFLLATNEQFF.

This clonotype was seen at least ten times. The CDR3 DNA follows: TGCAGTGTACGGAAGGGTTCGACTAATGAAAAACTGTTTTTT. Encoded protein: CSVRKGSTNEKLFF. V gene TRBV20-1 combines with J gene TRBJ1-4, with D unclear. Germline V lookup: CDR1 DFQATT, CDR2 SNEGSKA (reference sequence). This CDR3 has 14 residues. V dropped 7 bases and J dropped 2 bases, with 14 bases sitting between them.

The CDR3 region is CASTPRTTQYF. Written as DNA, the CDR3 is TGTGCCAGCACCCCTCGGACAACGCAGTATTTT. The chain combines TRBV12-3 or TRBV12-4 with TRBJ2-3; D is possibly TRBD1 (5 bases). The CDR3 totals 11 residues. Trimming left V 7 bases short and J 9 bases short, with 11 bases between.